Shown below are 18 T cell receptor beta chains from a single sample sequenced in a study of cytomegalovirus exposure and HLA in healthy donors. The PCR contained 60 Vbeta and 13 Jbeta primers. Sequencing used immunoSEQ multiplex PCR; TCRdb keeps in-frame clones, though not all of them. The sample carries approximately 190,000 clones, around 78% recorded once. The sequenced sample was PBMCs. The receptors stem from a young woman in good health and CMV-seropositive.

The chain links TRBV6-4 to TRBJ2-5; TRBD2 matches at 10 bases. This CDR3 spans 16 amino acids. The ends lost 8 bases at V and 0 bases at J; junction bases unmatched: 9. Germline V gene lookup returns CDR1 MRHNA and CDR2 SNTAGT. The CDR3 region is CASGSKRGGNQETQYF. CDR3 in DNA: TGTGCCAGCGGATCAAAGCGGGGGGGGAACCAAGAGACCCAGTACTTC.

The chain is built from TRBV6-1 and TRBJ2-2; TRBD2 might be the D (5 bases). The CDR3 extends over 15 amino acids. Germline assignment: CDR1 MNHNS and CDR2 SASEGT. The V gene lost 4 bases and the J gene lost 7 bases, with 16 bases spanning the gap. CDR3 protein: CASSASELVNGELFF. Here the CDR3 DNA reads TGTGCCAGCAGTGCCTCGGAACTAGTGAACGGGGAGCTGTTTTTT.

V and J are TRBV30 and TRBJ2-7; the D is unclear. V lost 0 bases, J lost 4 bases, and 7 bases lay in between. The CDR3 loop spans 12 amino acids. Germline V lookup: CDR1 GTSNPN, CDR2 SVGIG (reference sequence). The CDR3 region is CAWSVPRYEQYF. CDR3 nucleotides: TGTGCCTGGAGTGTACCCAGGTACGAGCAGTACTTC. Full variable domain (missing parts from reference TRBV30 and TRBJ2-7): SQTIHQWPATLVQPVGSPLSLECTVEGTSNPNLYWYRQAAGRGLQLLFYSVGIGQISSEVPQNLSASRPQDRQFILSSKKLLLSDSGFYLCAWSVPRYEQYFGPGTRLTVT.

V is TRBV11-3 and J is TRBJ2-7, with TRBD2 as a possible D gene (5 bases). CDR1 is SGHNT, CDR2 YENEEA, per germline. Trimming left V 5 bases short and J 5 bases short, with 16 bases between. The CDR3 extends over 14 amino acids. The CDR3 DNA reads TGTGCCAGCAGCCGGTGGCGGGCAAGAGACGAGCAGTACTTC. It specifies CASSRWRARDEQYF.

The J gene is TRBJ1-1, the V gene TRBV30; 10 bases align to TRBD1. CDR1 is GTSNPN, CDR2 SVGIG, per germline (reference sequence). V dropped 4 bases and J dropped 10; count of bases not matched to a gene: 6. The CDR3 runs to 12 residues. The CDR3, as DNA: TGTGCCTGGACTATAGGACAGGGGGGAGCTTTCTTT. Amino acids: CAWTIGQGGAFF.

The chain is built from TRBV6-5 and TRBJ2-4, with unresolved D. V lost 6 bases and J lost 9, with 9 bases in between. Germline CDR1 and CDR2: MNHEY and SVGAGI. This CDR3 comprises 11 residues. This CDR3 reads CASSGLGIQYF. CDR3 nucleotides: TGTGCCAGCAGCGGGTTGGGCATTCAGTACTTC.

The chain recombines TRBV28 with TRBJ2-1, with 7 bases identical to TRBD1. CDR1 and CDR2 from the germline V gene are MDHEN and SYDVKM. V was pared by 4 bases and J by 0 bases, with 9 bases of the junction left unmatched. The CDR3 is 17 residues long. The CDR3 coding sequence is TGTGCCAGCAGTTGGACAGGAAGGACCCCCTCCTACAATGAGCAGTTCTTC. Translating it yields CASSWTGRTPSYNEQFF. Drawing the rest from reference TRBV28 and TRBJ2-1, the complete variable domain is DVKVTQSSRYLVKRTGEKVFLECVQDMDHENMFWYRQDPGLGLRLIYFSYDVKMKEKGDIPEGYSVSREKKERFSLILESASTNQTSMYLCASSWTGRTPSYNEQFFGPGTRLTVL.

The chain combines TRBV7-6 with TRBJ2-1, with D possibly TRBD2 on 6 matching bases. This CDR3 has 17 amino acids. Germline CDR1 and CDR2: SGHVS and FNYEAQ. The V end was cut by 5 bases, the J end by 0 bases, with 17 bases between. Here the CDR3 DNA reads TGTGCCAGCAGCCCACCAAACCTAGCGTACTCCTACAATGAGCAGTTCTTC. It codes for CASSPPNLAYSYNEQFF.

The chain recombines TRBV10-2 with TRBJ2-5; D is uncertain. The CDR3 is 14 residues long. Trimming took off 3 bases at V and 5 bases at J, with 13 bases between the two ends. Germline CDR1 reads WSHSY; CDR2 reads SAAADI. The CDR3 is CASSDPQVGETQYF. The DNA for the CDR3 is TGCGCCAGCAGTGACCCCCAAGTCGGGGAGACCCAGTACTTC.

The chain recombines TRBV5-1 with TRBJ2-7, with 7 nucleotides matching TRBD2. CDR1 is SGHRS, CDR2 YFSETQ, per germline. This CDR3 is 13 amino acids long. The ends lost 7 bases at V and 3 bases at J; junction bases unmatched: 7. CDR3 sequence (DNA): TGCGCCAGCGGGGAGGGAGACGGCTACGAGCAGTACTTC. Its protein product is CASGEGDGYEQYF.

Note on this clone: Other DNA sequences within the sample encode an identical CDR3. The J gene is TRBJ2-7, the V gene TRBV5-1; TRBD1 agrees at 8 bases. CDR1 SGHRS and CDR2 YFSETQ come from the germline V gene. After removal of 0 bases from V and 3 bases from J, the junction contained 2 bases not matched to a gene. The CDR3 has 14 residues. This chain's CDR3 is CASSLEGTGYEQYF. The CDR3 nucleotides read TGCGCCAGCAGCTTGGAGGGGACAGGCTACGAGCAGTACTTC. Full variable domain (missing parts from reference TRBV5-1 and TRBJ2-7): KAGVTQTPRYLIKTRGQQVTLSCSPISGHRSVSWYQQTPGQGLQFLFEYFSETQRNKGNFPGRFSGRQFSNSRSEMNVSTLELGDSALYLCASSLEGTGYEQYFGPGTRLTVT.

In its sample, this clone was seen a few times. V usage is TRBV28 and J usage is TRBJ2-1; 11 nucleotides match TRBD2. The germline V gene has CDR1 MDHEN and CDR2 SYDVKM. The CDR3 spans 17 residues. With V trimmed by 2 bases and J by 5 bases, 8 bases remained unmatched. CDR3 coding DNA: TGTGCCAGCAGTTTAAGGACTAGCGGGTTTAGCCACAATGAGCAGTTCTTC. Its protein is CASSLRTSGFSHNEQFF. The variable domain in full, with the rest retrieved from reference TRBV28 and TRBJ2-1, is DVKVTQSSRYLVKRTGEKVFLECVQDMDHENMFWYRQDPGLGLRLIYFSYDVKMKEKGDIPEGYSVSREKKERFSLILESASTNQTSMYLCASSLRTSGFSHNEQFFGPGTRLTVL.

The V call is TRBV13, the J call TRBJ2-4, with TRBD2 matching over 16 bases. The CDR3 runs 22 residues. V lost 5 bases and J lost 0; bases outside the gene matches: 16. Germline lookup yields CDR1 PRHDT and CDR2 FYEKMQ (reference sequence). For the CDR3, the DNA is TGTGCCAGCAGCCTTCAGGGACTAGCGGGAGGGCGGGGGGTGCTAGCCAAAAACATTCAGTACTTC. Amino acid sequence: CASSLQGLAGGRGVLAKNIQYF.

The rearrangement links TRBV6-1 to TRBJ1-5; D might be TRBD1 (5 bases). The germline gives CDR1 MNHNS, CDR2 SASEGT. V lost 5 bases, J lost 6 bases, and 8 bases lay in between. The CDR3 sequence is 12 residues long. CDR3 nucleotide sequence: TGTGCCAGCAGTCTGGGGGGTCAGCCCCAGCATTTT. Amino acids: CASSLGGQPQHF.

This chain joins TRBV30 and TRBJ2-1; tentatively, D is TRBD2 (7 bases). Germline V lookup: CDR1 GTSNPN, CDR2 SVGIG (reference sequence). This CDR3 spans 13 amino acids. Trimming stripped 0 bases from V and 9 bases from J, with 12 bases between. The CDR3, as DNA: TGTGCCTGGAGTGTGGGGGCGGGAGTTGAGCAGTTCTTC. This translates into CAWSVGAGVEQFF.

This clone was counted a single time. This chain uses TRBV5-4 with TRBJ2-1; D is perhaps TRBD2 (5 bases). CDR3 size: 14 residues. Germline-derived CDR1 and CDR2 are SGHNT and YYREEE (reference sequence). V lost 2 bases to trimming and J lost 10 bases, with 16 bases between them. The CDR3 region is CASSFSRGSTEQFF. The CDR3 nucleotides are TGTGCCAGCAGCTTTTCCCGGGGTTCGACAGAGCAGTTCTTC.

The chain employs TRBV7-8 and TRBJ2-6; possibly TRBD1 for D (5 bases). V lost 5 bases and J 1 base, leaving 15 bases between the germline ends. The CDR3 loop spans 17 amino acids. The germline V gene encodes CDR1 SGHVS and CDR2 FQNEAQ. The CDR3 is CASSPSLGASGANVLTF. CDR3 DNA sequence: TGTGCCAGCAGCCCCAGTTTAGGGGCGTCTGGGGCCAACGTCCTGACTTTC.

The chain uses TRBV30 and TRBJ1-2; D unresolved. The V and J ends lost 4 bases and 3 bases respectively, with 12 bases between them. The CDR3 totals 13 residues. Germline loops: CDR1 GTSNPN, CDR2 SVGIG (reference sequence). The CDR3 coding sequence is TGTGCCTGGAACATCGACGGGTACTATGGCTACACCTTC. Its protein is CAWNIDGYYGYTF.